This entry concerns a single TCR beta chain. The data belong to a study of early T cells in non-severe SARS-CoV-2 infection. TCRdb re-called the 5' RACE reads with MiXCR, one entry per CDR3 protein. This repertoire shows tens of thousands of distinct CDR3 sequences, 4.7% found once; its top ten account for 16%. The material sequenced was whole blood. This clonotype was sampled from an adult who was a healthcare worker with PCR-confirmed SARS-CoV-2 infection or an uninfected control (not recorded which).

CDR3 sequence (DNA): TGTGCCAGCAGTTACTCGACTGGGGTAGGATTATACGAGCAGTACTTC. It encodes CASSYSTGVGLYEQYF. This chain links TRBV6-5 with TRBJ2-7; D call uncertain. Germline lookup yields CDR1 MNHEY and CDR2 SVGAGI. The CDR3 has 16 residues. V was trimmed by 0 bases and J by 4 bases, leaving 16 bases between them.